Shown below are 26 T cell receptor beta chains from a single sample sequenced in a study of shared clonotypes between healthy human individuals. Produced via immunoSEQ multiplex PCR; TCRdb's table is partial and in-frame only. The data contain 2 million to 3 million clones, roughly 93% of them singletons. Sequenced material: naive CD4+ T cells from PBMCs. Documented subset: CD45RA+ positively selected. Every receptor here comes from a man between 18 and 35 years old in good health. Some clones in this sample may be carry-over from other donors' samples.

The J gene is TRBJ1-1, the V gene TRBV9, with D perhaps TRBD1 (5 bases). This CDR3 spans 15 amino acids. The germline gives CDR1 SGDLS, CDR2 YYNGEE. Deletions cut 4 bases from V and 6 bases from J, with 19 bases between. The CDR3 loop is CASSPTRQGFAEAFF. In DNA, the CDR3 is TGTGCCAGCAGCCCCACTAGGCAGGGATTCGCTGAAGCTTTCTTT.

This clone occurred a few times. Different DNA sequences within this sample yield the same CDR3. The rearrangement uses TRBV5-1 and TRBJ2-2, with 8 bases identical to TRBD2. CDR3 length equals 14 residues. V trimming: 5 bases; J trimming: 0 bases; junction bases outside the gene matches: 0. Germline lookup yields CDR1 SGHRS and CDR2 YFSETQ. The CDR3 loop is CASRLAANTGELFF. The CDR3 coding sequence is TGCGCCAGCAGACTAGCGGCGAACACCGGGGAGCTGTTTTTT.

The V call is TRBV7-2, the J call TRBJ2-7; TRBD2 matches at 12 bases. CDR3 size: 17 residues. V lost 8 bases to trimming and J lost 7 bases; unmatched junction nucleotides: 18. Germline CDR1 is SGHTA and CDR2 is FQGNSA. The CDR3: CASRSRAGGLAGHEQYF. The CDR3 DNA reads TGTGCCAGCCGCTCACGAGCCGGTGGACTAGCGGGACATGAGCAGTACTTC. Variable domain in full (rest from reference TRBV7-2 and TRBJ2-7): GAGVSQSPSNKVTEKGKDVELRCDPISGHTALYWYRQSLGQGLEFLIYFQGNSAPDKSGLPSDRFSAERTGGSVSTLTIQRTQQEDSAVYLCASRSRAGGLAGHEQYFGPGTRLTVT.

The chain links TRBV5-1 to TRBJ2-5; 7 positions match TRBD1. The CDR3 totals 16 residues. Looked up from germline, CDR1 is SGHRS and CDR2 is YFSETQ. J lost 1 base, V lost 5 bases, and 11 bases had no gene match. CDR3 sequence reads: CASRPSTGVFQETQYF. The CDR3 DNA follows: TGCGCCAGCAGGCCGAGTACAGGGGTTTTCCAAGAGACCCAGTACTTC.

The V and J genes are TRBV2 and TRBJ2-7, with D hard to call. Trimming left V 2 bases short and J 2 bases short, with 7 bases between. This CDR3 has 13 residues. Germline V gives CDR1 SNHLY, CDR2 FYNNEI. This CDR3 reads CASSEIQAYEQYF. The CDR3 DNA reads TGTGCCAGCAGTGAAATCCAGGCCTACGAGCAGTACTTC. Full variable domain (outside the CDR3, taken from reference TRBV2 and TRBJ2-7): EPEVTQTPSHQVTQMGQEVILRCVPISNHLYFYWYRQILGQKVEFLVSFYNNEISEKSEIFDDQFSVERPDGSNFTLKIRSTKLEDSAMYFCASSEIQAYEQYFGPGTRLTVT.

The chain couples TRBV5-1 to TRBJ2-5, with 9 bases fitting TRBD1. J lost 5 bases, V lost 4 bases, and 9 bases had no gene match. CDR1 is SGHRS, CDR2 YFSETQ, per germline. This CDR3 region has 15 residues. CDR3 sequence reads: CASSTGTGSGETQYF. The CDR3 coding sequence is TGCGCCAGCAGCACTGGGACAGGGTCTGGGGAGACCCAGTACTTC.

The V call is TRBV7-9, the J call TRBJ2-7; D uncertain. This CDR3 spans 16 amino acids. The germline V gene encodes CDR1 SEHNR and CDR2 FQNEAQ (reference sequence). Trimming removed 2 bases at V and 2 bases at J, with 16 bases between. CDR3 residues: CASSLSSRSSAYEQYF. The DNA of the CDR3 is TGTGCCAGCAGCTTAAGTTCAAGGAGCTCAGCCTACGAGCAGTACTTC.

The chain links TRBV28 to TRBJ1-1, with 8 bases that match TRBD1. V was pared by 9 bases and J by 1 base, with 16 bases of the junction left unmatched. The CDR3 extends over 17 amino acids. Germline CDR1 MDHEN, CDR2 SYDVKM. CDR3 coding DNA: TGTGCCAGATCTGAGGCTGATCAGGGGGCGCGGAACACTGAAGCTTTCTTT. Translation: CARSEADQGARNTEAFF.

V and J are TRBV6-1 and TRBJ1-5; 9 bases map to TRBD1. Trimming cost V 5 bases and J 4 bases; bases outside gene matches: 3. The germline V gene has CDR1 MNHNS and CDR2 SASEGT. The CDR3 contains 14 residues. The CDR3 region is CASSSTGGNQPQHF. In DNA, the CDR3 is TGTGCCAGCAGTTCGACAGGGGGGAATCAGCCCCAGCATTTT.

The genes are TRBV7-2 and TRBJ2-7; TRBD2 aligns across 14 bases. The CDR3 spans 16 residues. CDR1 and CDR2 from the germline V gene are SGHTA and FQGNSA. After removal of 5 bases from V and 9 bases from J, the junction contained 12 bases not matched to a gene. This CDR3 reads CASSVPGTSGSVVQYF. CDR3 coding DNA: TGTGCCAGCAGCGTCCCCGGGACTAGCGGGAGTGTGGTGCAGTACTTC.

The V gene is TRBV9, the J gene TRBJ2-7, with D perhaps matching TRBD1 or TRBD2 (5 bases each). The CDR3 length is 15 residues. Germline V gives CDR1 SGDLS, CDR2 YYNGEE. V was clipped by 0 bases and J by 5 bases, with 15 bases between them. CDR3 DNA: TGTGCCAGCAGCGTAGCCAGGGAGACCTTTCACGAGCAGTACTTC. Protein: CASSVARETFHEQYF.

The chain couples TRBV7-9 to TRBJ1-4; unclear D gene. V was pared by 5 bases and J by 5 bases, with 12 bases between. Germline CDR1 reads SEHNR; CDR2 reads FQNEAQ (reference sequence). The CDR3 is made up of 14 amino acids. DNA of the CDR3: TGTGCCAGCAGCCAGAGGAAGACGAATGAAAAACTGTTTTTT. Encoded protein: CASSQRKTNEKLFF.

The V call is TRBV4-1, the J call TRBJ1-1, with a tentative D call TRBD1 (6 bases). The germline V gene encodes CDR1 MGHRA and CDR2 YSYEKL. The CDR3 is 17 residues long. The V and J ends lost 4 bases and 0 bases respectively, with 18 bases between them. The CDR3 protein is CASSRRGRTALNTEAFF. CDR3 DNA sequence: TGCGCCAGCAGCCGCCGCGGGAGGACAGCCCTGAACACTGAAGCTTTCTTT.

As concerns this clone: This specimen includes other DNA sequences encoding the same CDR3. V and J are TRBV5-1 and TRBJ2-6; D is ambiguous. The germline CDR1 and CDR2 sequences are SGHRS and YFSETQ. CDR3 length: 16 amino acids. V was clipped by 3 bases and J by 0 bases, with 10 bases between them. As DNA, the CDR3 is TGCGCCAGCAGCTCCGGACCGAGCTCTGGGGCCAACGTCCTGACTTTC. Translation gives CASSSGPSSGANVLTF. Supplemented by reference TRBV5-1 and TRBJ2-6, the full variable domain reads KAGVTQTPRYLIKTRGQQVTLSCSPISGHRSVSWYQQTPGQGLQFLFEYFSETQRNKGNFPGRFSGRQFSNSRSEMNVSTLELGDSALYLCASSSGPSSGANVLTFGAGSRLTVL.

V usage is TRBV5-1 and J usage is TRBJ2-7, with TRBD2 matching 9 bases. J lost 4 bases, V lost 0 bases, and 17 bases had no gene match. From germline, CDR1 is SGHRS and CDR2 YFSETQ. The CDR3 contains 19 residues. The CDR3 DNA is TGCGCCAGCAGCTTGGATGGTTATATCGGTAGCGGGAGTTCATACGAGCAGTACTTC. This codes for CASSLDGYIGSGSSYEQYF.

DNA for the CDR3: TGTGCCAGCAGTTACTCGGGACAACGGTGGGAGACCCAGTACTTC. This codes for CASSYSGQRWETQYF. The genes are TRBV6-5 and TRBJ2-5, with a possible D match to TRBD1 (6 bases). Germline lookup yields CDR1 MNHEY and CDR2 SVGAGI. The germline V and J ends were trimmed by 0 bases and 5 bases, with 13 bases remaining between them. This CDR3 comprises 15 residues.

In this sample, this clone turned up once. V is TRBV15 and J is TRBJ2-7, with D maybe TRBD2 (5 bases). Per germline, CDR1 LNHNV and CDR2 YYDKDF (reference sequence). The V end lost 3 bases, the J end lost 3 bases, and 12 bases lay between the germline ends. This CDR3 spans 14 amino acids. DNA for the CDR3: TGTGCCACCAGCAGTCGCGAGGGTGTCTACGAGCAGTACTTC. This codes for CATSSREGVYEQYF.

As regards this clone: This same CDR3 is encoded by further DNA sequences in the sample. The CDR3: CASSLGREYEQYF. For the CDR3, the DNA is TGTGCCAGCAGCTTAGGTCGGGAGTACGAGCAGTACTTC. The gene calls are TRBV7-9 and TRBJ2-7, with a tentative D call TRBD2 (6 bases). The CDR3 runs to 13 residues. Germline CDR1 reads SEHNR; CDR2 reads FQNEAQ (reference sequence). Trimming cost V 1 base and J 4 bases, with 8 bases left between them.

The CDR3 coding sequence is TGTGCCAGCAGTGAAAGCCCCGGGGGGCCCTCCTACGAGCAGTACTTC. It translates to CASSESPGGPSYEQYF. This chain links TRBV6-1 with TRBJ2-7, with a possible D match to TRBD2 (7 bases). The CDR3 has 16 residues. Trimming left V 2 bases short and J 0 bases short, with 14 bases between. Germline V lookup: CDR1 MNHNS, CDR2 SASEGT.

The chain has TRBV18 and TRBJ1-5; D is ambiguous. The CDR3 sequence is 14 residues long. Trimming removed 3 bases at V and 11 bases at J, with 17 bases between. Germline values: CDR1 KGHSH, CDR2 LQKENI. CDR3 sequence: CASSPSMDPGAQHF. The CDR3 DNA is TGTGCCAGCTCACCGTCAATGGACCCCGGGGCCCAGCATTTT.

V and J are TRBV5-1 and TRBJ2-7; possible D gene TRBD2, 5 bases. Between the trimmed V and J ends, which lost 0 bases and 7 bases, there was a span of 14 bases. Germline V gene lookup returns CDR1 SGHRS and CDR2 YFSETQ. The CDR3 sequence is 14 residues long. The CDR3 here is CASSLDEGRGEQYF. The CDR3, as DNA: TGCGCCAGCAGCTTGGATGAGGGTCGCGGGGAGCAGTACTTC.

The V and J genes are TRBV7-3 and TRBJ2-1, with D tentatively TRBD2 (5 bases). Germline assignment: CDR1 SGHTA and CDR2 FQGTGA. Trimming removed 0 bases at V and 6 bases at J, with 15 bases between. The CDR3 consists of 16 residues. CDR3 loop: CASSLTGAATTNEQFF. CDR3 nucleotides: TGTGCCAGCAGCTTAACGGGAGCGGCCACAACCAATGAGCAGTTCTTC.

Note on this clone: This specimen includes other DNA sequences encoding the same CDR3. The chain links TRBV28 to TRBJ2-7; no clear D gene. Per germline, CDR1 MDHEN and CDR2 SYDVKM. CDR3 length: 13 amino acids. V lost 1 base and J lost 3, with 7 bases in between. The CDR3 DNA sequence: TGTGCCAGCAGTTTATCCCAAAACTACGAGCAGTACTTC. Translation: CASSLSQNYEQYF.

This chain joins TRBV27 and TRBJ2-7; D may be TRBD2 (7 bases). V lost 2 bases, J lost 5 bases, and 10 bases lay in between. Germline CDR1 and CDR2: MNHEY and SMNVEV (reference sequence). This CDR3 is built from 13 residues. CDR3 DNA: TGTGCCAGCAGTTTACGGGGGGCAGACGAGCAGTACTTC. Amino acids: CASSLRGADEQYF.

CDR3 sequence reads: CASSSQGADYGEQYF. CDR3 DNA sequence: TGTGCCAGCAGCTCACAGGGGGCCGATTACGGCGAGCAGTACTTC. This sequence joins TRBV7-2 and TRBJ2-7; TRBD1 aligns across 9 bases. CDR1 is SGHTA, CDR2 FQGNSA, per germline. V was pared by 4 bases and J by 6 bases, with 10 bases of the junction left unmatched. The CDR3 has 15 residues.

CDR3 in DNA: TGTGCCACCGCTCAGGGAAACCAAGAGACCCAGTACTTC. Protein: CATAQGNQETQYF. The gene calls are TRBV15 and TRBJ2-5; a weak D match, TRBD1 (5 bases). V dropped 8 bases and J dropped 0 bases, with 10 bases sitting between them. The CDR3 is made up of 13 amino acids. Per germline, CDR1 LNHNV and CDR2 YYDKDF (reference sequence).